One and the same sample provided the 8 T cell receptor beta chains below, sequenced in a study of human T cells and chemical hapten exposure. Described time point: patch test 3, about 24 weeks after DPC sensitization. Treatment reported: therapeutic diphenylcyclopropenone sensitization with weekly scalp DPC. TCRdb recomputed calls from the RACE reads with MiXCR, one row per CDR3 protein. The data hold about 30,000 distinct CDR3 sequences, with 5.5% to 6.5% observed a single time. The starting material was whole blood, obtained in connection with sensitization to the hapten diphenylcyclopropenone (DPC). The source of these receptors is a man aged 25-45 years with alopecia areata. Some clones in this sample may be carry-over from other donors' samples.

This clonotype showed up many times. The J gene is TRBJ2-7, the V gene TRBV3-1; D is unclear. The V and J ends lost 3 bases and 0 bases respectively, with 0 bases between them. Germline-derived CDR1 and CDR2 are LGHDT and YNNKEL (reference sequence). The CDR3 contains 11 residues. CDR3 amino acids: CASSHSYEQYF. For the CDR3, the DNA is TGTGCCAGCAGCCACTCCTACGAGCAGTACTTC.

Many counts were recorded for this clonotype. J is TRBJ1-2 and V is TRBV7-9; the D gene is possibly TRBD1 (5 bases). CDR1 is SEHNR and CDR2 is FQNEAQ in the germline V gene (reference sequence). V was pared by 11 bases and J by 4 bases, with 11 bases between. This CDR3 has 11 amino acids. This CDR3 reads CAWGGSYGYTF. The CDR3 DNA reads as TGTGCCTGGGGGGGGAGCTATGGCTACACCTTC.

The table lists this clonotype with many counts. The CDR3 nucleotides are TGTGCCAGCAGCTTCCCGTCCACAGGGGACGGAGGCTACGAGCAGTACTTC. Translating gives CASSFPSTGDGGYEQYF. V usage is TRBV7-6 and J usage is TRBJ2-7; TRBD1 agrees at 7 bases. This CDR3 contains 17 residues. Germline CDR1 is SGHVS and CDR2 is FNYEAQ. V dropped 3 bases and J dropped 3; count of bases not matched to a gene: 14.

This clonotype was seen many times. The chain uses TRBV20-1 and TRBJ2-2; a possible D gene is TRBD2 (6 bases). Germline lookup yields CDR1 DFQATT and CDR2 SNEGSKA (reference sequence). The V gene lost 2 bases and the J gene lost 1 base, with 8 bases spanning the gap. The CDR3 runs to 14 residues. CDR3 protein: CSARRRGNTGELFF. The CDR3 DNA is TGCAGTGCTAGACGGCGGGGGAACACCGGGGAGCTGTTTTTT.

This clonotype showed up many times. The J gene is TRBJ1-6, the V gene TRBV6-6; 9 bases fit TRBD1. J lost 7 bases, V lost 6 bases, and 7 bases had no gene match. CDR1 is MNHNY, CDR2 SVGAGI, per germline (reference sequence). The CDR3 length is 15 residues. Here the CDR3 reads CASSFPGQGNSPLHF. CDR3 bases: TGTGCCAGCAGCTTCCCGGGACAGGGAAATTCACCCCTCCACTTT.

This clonotype has a count of ten or more. This rearrangement joins TRBV6-5 to TRBJ2-7, with D possibly being TRBD1 or TRBD2 (5 bases each). The CDR3 length is 13 residues. The V and J ends lost 6 bases and 3 bases respectively, with 12 bases between them. In germline, CDR1 is MNHEY, CDR2 SVGAGI. The CDR3 sequence is CASRPGRSYEQYF. In DNA form, the CDR3 reads TGTGCCAGCAGGCCGGGACGTAGCTACGAGCAGTACTTC.

At least ten counts were recorded for this clonotype. The chain links TRBV6-5 to TRBJ1-4; 7 bases are shared with TRBD1. The CDR3 spans 17 residues. With V trimmed by 2 bases and J by 5 bases, 11 bases remained unmatched. Germline lookup yields CDR1 MNHEY and CDR2 SVGAGI. DNA for the CDR3: TGTGCCAGCAGTTACACAGGGGCCGGGACAGCAAATGAAAAACTGTTTTTT. Protein: CASSYTGAGTANEKLFF.

The chain links TRBV21-1 to TRBJ2-7; the DNA was not used to check the table's D call, TRBD1. TRBV21-1 is assigned pseudogene status. The CDR3 has 14 amino acids. CDR3 in amino acids: CASSARDSSYEQYF. CDR3 nucleotides: TGTGCCAGCAGCGCCCGGGACAGCTCCTACGAGCAGTACTTC.